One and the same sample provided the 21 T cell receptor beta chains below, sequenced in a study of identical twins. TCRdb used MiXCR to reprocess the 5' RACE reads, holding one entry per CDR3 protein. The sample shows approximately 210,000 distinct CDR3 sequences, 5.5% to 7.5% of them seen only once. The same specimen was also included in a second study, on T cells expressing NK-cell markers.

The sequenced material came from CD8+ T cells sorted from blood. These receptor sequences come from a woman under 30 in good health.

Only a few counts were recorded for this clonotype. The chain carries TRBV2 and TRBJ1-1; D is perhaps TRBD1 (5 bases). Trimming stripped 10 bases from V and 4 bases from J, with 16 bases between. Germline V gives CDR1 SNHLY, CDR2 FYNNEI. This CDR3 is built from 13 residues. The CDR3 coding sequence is TGTGCCAACCCGGGTGATGGGGGCACTGAAGCTTTCTTT. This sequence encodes CANPGDGGTEAFF.

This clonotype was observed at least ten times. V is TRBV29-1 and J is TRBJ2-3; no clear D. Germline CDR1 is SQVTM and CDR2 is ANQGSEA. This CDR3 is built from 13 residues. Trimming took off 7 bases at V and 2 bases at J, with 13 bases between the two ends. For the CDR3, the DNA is TGCAGCGGACGCGTGCCTCCCACAGATACGCAGTATTTT. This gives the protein CSGRVPPTDTQYF.

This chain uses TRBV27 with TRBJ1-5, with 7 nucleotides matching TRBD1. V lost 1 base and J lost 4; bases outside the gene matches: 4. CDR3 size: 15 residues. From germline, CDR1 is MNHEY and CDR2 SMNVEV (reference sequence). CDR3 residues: CASSLFGQENQPQHF. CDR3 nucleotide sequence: TGTGCCAGCAGTTTATTCGGACAGGAAAATCAGCCCCAGCATTTT.

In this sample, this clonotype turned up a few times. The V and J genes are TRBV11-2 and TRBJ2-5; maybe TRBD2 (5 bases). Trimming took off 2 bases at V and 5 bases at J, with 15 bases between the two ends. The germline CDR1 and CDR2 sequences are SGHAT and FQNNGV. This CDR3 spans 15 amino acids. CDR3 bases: TGTGCCAGCAGCTTAACCGGGATCAGCCAGGAGACCCAGTACTTC. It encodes CASSLTGISQETQYF.

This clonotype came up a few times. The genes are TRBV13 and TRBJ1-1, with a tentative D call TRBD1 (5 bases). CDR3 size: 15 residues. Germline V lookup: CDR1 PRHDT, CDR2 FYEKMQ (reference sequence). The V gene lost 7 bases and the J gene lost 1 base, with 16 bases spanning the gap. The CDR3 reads CASTWATVENTEAFF. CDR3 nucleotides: TGTGCCAGCACCTGGGCGACAGTCGAGAACACTGAAGCTTTCTTT. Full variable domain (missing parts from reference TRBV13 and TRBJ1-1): AAGVIQSPRHLIKEKRETATLKCYPIPRHDTVYWYQQGPGQDPQFLISFYEKMQSDKGSIPDRFSAQQFSDYHSELNMSSLELGDSALYFCASTWATVENTEAFFGQGTRLTVV.

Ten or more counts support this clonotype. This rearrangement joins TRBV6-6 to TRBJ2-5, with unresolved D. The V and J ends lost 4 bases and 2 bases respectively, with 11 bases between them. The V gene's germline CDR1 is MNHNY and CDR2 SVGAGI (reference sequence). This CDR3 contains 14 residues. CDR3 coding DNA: TGTGCCAGCAGTTCCTTGGGTATACAAGAGACCCAGTACTTC. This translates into CASSSLGIQETQYF.

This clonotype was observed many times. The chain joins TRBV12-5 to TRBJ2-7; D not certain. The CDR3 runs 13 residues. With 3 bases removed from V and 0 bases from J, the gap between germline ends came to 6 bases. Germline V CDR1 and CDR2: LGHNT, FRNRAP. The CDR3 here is CASGFHSSYEQYF. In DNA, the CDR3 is TGTGCTAGTGGTTTCCATAGCTCCTACGAGCAGTACTTC.

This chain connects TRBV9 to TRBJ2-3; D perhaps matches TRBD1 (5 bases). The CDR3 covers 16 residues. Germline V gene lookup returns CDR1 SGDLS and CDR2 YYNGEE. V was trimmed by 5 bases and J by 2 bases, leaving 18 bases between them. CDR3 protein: CASSETGHSNTDTQYF. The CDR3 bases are TGTGCCAGCAGTGAGACCGGACATTCTAACACAGATACGCAGTATTTT. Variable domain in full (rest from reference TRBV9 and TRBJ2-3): DSGVTQTPKHLITATGQRVTLRCSPRSGDLSVYWYQQSLDQGLQFLIQYYNGEERAKGNILERFSAQQFPDLHSELNLSSLELGDSALYFCASSETGHSNTDTQYFGPGTRLTVL.

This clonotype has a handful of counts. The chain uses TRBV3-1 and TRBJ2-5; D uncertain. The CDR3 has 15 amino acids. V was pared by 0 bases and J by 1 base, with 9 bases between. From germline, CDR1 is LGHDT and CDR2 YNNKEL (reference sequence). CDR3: CASSQDPSAQETQYF. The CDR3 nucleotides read TGTGCCAGCAGCCAAGATCCCAGCGCCCAAGAGACCCAGTACTTC.

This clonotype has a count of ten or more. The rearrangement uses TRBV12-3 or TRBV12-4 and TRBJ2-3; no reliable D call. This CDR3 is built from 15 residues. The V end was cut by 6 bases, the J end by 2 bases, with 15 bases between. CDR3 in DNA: TGTGCCAGCAGATCTATCCGTAGCAACACAGATACGCAGTATTTT. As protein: CASRSIRSNTDTQYF.

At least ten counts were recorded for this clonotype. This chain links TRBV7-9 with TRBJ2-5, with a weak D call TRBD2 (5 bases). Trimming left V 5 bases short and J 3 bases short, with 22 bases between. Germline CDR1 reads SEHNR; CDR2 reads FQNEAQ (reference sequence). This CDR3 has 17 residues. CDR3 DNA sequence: TGTGCCAGCAGCCGACTTGTTCGGGGATCGAGGGAAGAGACCCAGTACTTC. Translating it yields CASSRLVRGSREETQYF.

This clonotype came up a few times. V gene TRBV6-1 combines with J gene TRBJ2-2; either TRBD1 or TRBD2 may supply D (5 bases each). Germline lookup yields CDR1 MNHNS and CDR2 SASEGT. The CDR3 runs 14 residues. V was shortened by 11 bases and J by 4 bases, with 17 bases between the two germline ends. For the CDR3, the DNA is TGTGCCGCTCGAGGGGAAGATAGCACCGGGGAGCTGTTTTTT. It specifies CAARGEDSTGELFF.

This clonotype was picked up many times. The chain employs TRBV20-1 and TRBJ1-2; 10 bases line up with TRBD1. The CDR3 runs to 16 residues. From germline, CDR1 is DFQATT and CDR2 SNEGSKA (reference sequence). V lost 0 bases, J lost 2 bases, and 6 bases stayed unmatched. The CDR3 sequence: CSARDRQGAINYGYTF. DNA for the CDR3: TGCAGTGCTAGAGATCGACAGGGGGCCATAAACTATGGCTACACCTTC.

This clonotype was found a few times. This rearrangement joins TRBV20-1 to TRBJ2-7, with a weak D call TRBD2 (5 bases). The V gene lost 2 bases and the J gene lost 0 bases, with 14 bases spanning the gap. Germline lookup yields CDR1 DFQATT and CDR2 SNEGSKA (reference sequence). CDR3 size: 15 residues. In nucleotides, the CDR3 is TGCAGTGCTAGAAGAGGGCTACACAACTCCTACGAGCAGTACTTC. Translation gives CSARRGLHNSYEQYF.

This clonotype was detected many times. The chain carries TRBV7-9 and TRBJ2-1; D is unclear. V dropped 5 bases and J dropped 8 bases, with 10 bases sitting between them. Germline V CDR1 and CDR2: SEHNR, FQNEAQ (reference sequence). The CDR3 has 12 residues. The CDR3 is CASSQLGHEQFF. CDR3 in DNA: TGTGCCAGCAGCCAGCTCGGGCATGAGCAGTTCTTC. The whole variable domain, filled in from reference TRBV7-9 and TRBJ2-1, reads DTGVSQNPRHKITKRGQNVTFRCDPISEHNRLYWYRQTLGQGPEFLTYFQNEAQLEKSRLLSDRFSAERPKGSFSTLEIQRTEQGDSAMYLCASSQLGHEQFFGPGTRLTVL.

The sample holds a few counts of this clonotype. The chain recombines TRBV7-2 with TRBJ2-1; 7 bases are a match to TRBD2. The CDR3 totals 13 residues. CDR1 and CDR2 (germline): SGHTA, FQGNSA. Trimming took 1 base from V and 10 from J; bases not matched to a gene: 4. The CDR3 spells CASSLVSSGEQFF. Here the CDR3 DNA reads TGTGCCAGCAGCTTAGTCTCTAGCGGCGAGCAGTTCTTC.

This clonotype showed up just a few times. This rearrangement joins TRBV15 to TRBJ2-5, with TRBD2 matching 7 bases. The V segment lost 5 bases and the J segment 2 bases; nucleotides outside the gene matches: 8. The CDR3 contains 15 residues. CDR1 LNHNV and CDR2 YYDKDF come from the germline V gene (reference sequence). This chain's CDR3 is CATSPGGGRQETQYF. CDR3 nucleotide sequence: TGTGCCACCAGCCCCGGGGGAGGGCGACAAGAGACCCAGTACTTC.

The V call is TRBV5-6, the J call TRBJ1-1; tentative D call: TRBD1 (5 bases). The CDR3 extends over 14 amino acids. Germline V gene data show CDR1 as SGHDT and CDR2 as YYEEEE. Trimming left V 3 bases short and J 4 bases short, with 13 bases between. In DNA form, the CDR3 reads TGTGCCAGCAGCTGGGGCCTCGGGGGCACTGAAGCTTTCTTT. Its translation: CASSWGLGGTEAFF.

The CDR3 bases are TGTGCCAGCACCCTTCGGCTGGGACAGGGAAAAGATACGCAGTATTTT. This sequence encodes CASTLRLGQGKDTQYF. The chain couples TRBV7-8 to TRBJ2-3; 9 nucleotides agree with TRBD1. CDR1 is SGHVS, CDR2 FQNEAQ, per germline. This CDR3 region has 16 residues. Trimming at V came to 7 bases and at J to 5 bases, leaving 13 bases not matched to a gene.

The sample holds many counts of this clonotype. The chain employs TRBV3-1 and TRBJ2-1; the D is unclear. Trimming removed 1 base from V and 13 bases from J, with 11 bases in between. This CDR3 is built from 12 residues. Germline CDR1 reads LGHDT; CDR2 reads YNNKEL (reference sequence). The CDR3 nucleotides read TGTGCCAGCAGCCAAGTCGGTGAGATACAGTTCTTC. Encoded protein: CASSQVGEIQFF.

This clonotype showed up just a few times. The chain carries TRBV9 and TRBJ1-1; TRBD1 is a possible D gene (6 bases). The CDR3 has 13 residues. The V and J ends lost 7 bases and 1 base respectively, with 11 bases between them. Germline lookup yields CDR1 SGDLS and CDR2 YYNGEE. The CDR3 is CASGGGPNTEAFF. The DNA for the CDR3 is TGTGCCAGCGGAGGGGGGCCGAACACTGAAGCTTTCTTT.